The 27 T cell receptor beta chains below were found in one sample sequenced in a study of shared clonotypes between healthy human individuals. TCRdb's copy holds only in-frame clones and misses some; the assay was immunoSEQ multiplex PCR. The table has roughly 2 million clones, about 95% seen once. Naive CD8 populations comprised CD45RO-negative cells positively selected for CCR7, excluding terminally differentiated effector memory CD45RA+ cells. Sequenced: naive CD8+ T cells sorted from blood. The source of these receptors is a man in his late teens or twenties in good health.

The chain uses TRBV4-1 and TRBJ1-6; maybe TRBD1 (5 bases). V was clipped by 5 bases and J by 5 bases, with 13 bases between them. Per the germline V gene, CDR1 is MGHRA and CDR2 is YSYEKL. The CDR3 has 15 residues. CDR3: CASSVATGNNSPLHF. DNA for the CDR3: TGCGCCAGCAGCGTTGCCACAGGAAATAATTCACCCCTCCACTTT.

The V gene is TRBV4-3, the J gene TRBJ2-1; no reliable D call. Germline V lookup: CDR1 LGHNA, CDR2 YSLEER. V was pared by 4 bases and J by 5 bases, with 18 bases between. The CDR3 is made up of 16 amino acids. The CDR3 sequence is CASSPHLASRDNEQFF. Here the CDR3 DNA reads TGCGCCAGCAGCCCTCACCTGGCTAGTCGCGACAATGAGCAGTTCTTC.

V is TRBV5-6 and J is TRBJ2-7, with D unclear. Deletions cut 2 bases from V and 5 bases from J, with 8 bases between. CDR3 length equals 12 residues. In germline, CDR1 is SGHDT, CDR2 YYEEEE. CDR3 protein: CASSLGQHEQYF. The CDR3 DNA is TGTGCCAGCAGCTTAGGCCAGCACGAGCAGTACTTC.

This chain joins TRBV7-8 and TRBJ2-7; TRBD2 matches 11 bases. Germline V CDR1 and CDR2: SGHVS, FQNEAQ. Losses at the gene ends were 5 bases for V and 5 bases for J; bases not matched to a gene: 11. CDR3 length equals 16 residues. The CDR3 bases are TGTGCCAGCAGCCCCGCACTAGCGGGAGTTGTCCACGAGCAGTACTTC. Its protein is CASSPALAGVVHEQYF.

The rearrangement uses TRBV5-6 and TRBJ2-7; D possibly uses TRBD1 or TRBD2 (5 bases each). V dropped 3 bases and J dropped 3 bases, with 13 bases sitting between them. Germline V gives CDR1 SGHDT, CDR2 YYEEEE. CDR3 length: 14 amino acids. DNA of the CDR3: TGTGCCAGCAGCTCACTCGGGACGGGCTACGAGCAGTACTTC. It is translated as CASSSLGTGYEQYF.

V is TRBV10-3 and J is TRBJ1-2, with 7 bases lining up with TRBD1. V was pared by 2 bases and J by 5 bases, with 5 bases of the junction left unmatched. CDR1 is ENHRY, CDR2 SYGVKD, per germline. This CDR3 spans 14 amino acids. Written as DNA, the CDR3 is TGTGCCATCAGTGAGCCCGGGACAGCTTATGGCTACACCTTC. It yields the protein CAISEPGTAYGYTF.

The chain recombines TRBV11-3 with TRBJ2-5; 11 bases map to TRBD1. Germline V gene lookup returns CDR1 SGHNT and CDR2 YENEEA. The ends lost 5 bases at V and 4 bases at J; junction bases unmatched: 6. This CDR3 contains 15 residues. The CDR3 sequence is CASSHGQGALETQYF. The CDR3 nucleotides read TGTGCCAGCAGCCACGGACAGGGGGCCTTAGAGACCCAGTACTTC.

The V call is TRBV9, the J call TRBJ2-5; 9 bases are a match to TRBD2. This CDR3 has 15 amino acids. V trimming: 3 bases; J trimming: 2 bases; junction bases outside the gene matches: 5. In germline, CDR1 is SGDLS, CDR2 YYNGEE. Here the CDR3 reads CASSDHSGSQETQYF. The CDR3 DNA reads TGTGCCAGCAGCGACCATAGCGGGAGTCAAGAGACCCAGTACTTC.

The chain is built from TRBV25-1 and TRBJ1-1; D gene ambiguous. Germline CDR1 and CDR2: MGHDK and SYGVNS. The V end was cut by 1 base, the J end by 1 base, with 1 base between. The CDR3 is 12 amino acids. The CDR3: CASSESNTEAFF. The CDR3 region has the DNA TGTGCCAGCAGTGAATCGAACACTGAAGCTTTCTTT.

This clone came up once. J is TRBJ2-3 and V is TRBV27; 8 bases map to TRBD2. Germline loops: CDR1 MNHEY, CDR2 SMNVEV (reference sequence). The trim removed 3 bases at V and 6 bases at J, leaving 2 bases unmatched. There are 13 residues in the CDR3. The CDR3 sequence: CASSFQRGDTQYF. CDR3 DNA sequence: TGTGCCAGCAGTTTTCAGCGGGGGGATACGCAGTATTTT.

This clone came up once. The rearrangement links TRBV29-1 to TRBJ2-1; no clear D gene. Germline CDR1 and CDR2: SQVTM and ANQGSEA. The CDR3 is made up of 16 amino acids. Trimming cost V 1 base and J 4 bases, with 17 bases left between them. The CDR3 loop is CSVEGRSAPHYNEQFF. CDR3 DNA: TGCAGCGTTGAAGGCAGATCGGCCCCTCATTACAATGAGCAGTTCTTC.

The V and J genes are TRBV19 and TRBJ1-4; a possible D gene is TRBD1 (5 bases). V was shortened by 1 base and J by 6 bases, with 9 bases between the two germline ends. This CDR3 is 14 amino acids long. Germline V lookup: CDR1 LNHDA, CDR2 SQIVND (reference sequence). The CDR3 coding sequence is TGTGCCAGTAGTATAGGGGACCCTGATGAAAAACTGTTTTTT. Its protein product is CASSIGDPDEKLFF.

The chain uses TRBV2 and TRBJ2-2; 7 nucleotides agree with TRBD1. Germline V CDR1 and CDR2: SNHLY, FYNNEI. The CDR3 runs to 13 residues. V lost 8 bases to trimming and J lost 4 bases; unmatched junction nucleotides: 4. The CDR3 here is CASGAGGTGELFF. As DNA, the CDR3 is TGTGCCAGCGGGGCAGGGGGCACCGGGGAGCTGTTTTTT.

The genes are TRBV15 and TRBJ2-5; D not resolved. Germline lookup yields CDR1 LNHNV and CDR2 YYDKDF (reference sequence). The CDR3 length is 13 residues. Trimming shortened V by 0 bases and J by 5 bases, and 7 bases separated the two germline ends. The CDR3 loop reads CATSRDFHETQYF. The CDR3 nucleotides read TGTGCCACCAGCAGAGATTTCCATGAGACCCAGTACTTC.

This chain links TRBV7-6 with TRBJ2-2; 7 positions agree with TRBD1. CDR1 SGHVS and CDR2 FNYEAQ come from the germline V gene. The length of the CDR3 is 15 residues. Losses at the gene ends were 5 bases for V and 2 bases for J; bases not matched to a gene: 5. The CDR3: CASSNRDSNTGELFF. CDR3 nucleotides: TGTGCCAGCAGCAATAGGGACAGCAACACCGGGGAGCTGTTTTTT.

The rearrangement joins TRBV18 to TRBJ1-1, with 7 bases identical to TRBD1. The CDR3 covers 15 residues. Germline CDR1 KGHSH, CDR2 LQKENI. The junction had 5 bases not matched to a gene; V was cut back by 3 bases and J by 1 base. CDR3 region: CASSPTGWGNTEAFF. The CDR3 nucleotides read TGTGCCAGCTCACCGACAGGGTGGGGGAACACTGAAGCTTTCTTT. The variable domain in full, with the rest retrieved from reference TRBV18 and TRBJ1-1, is NAGVMQNPRHLVRRRGQEARLRCSPMKGHSHVYWYRQLPEEGLKFMVYLQKENIIDESGMPKERFSAEFPKEGPSILRIQQVVRGDSAAYFCASSPTGWGNTEAFFGQGTRLTVV.

The chain employs TRBV28 and TRBJ2-7; D gene ambiguous. The CDR3 is made up of 12 amino acids. The germline V and J ends were trimmed by 3 bases and 7 bases, with 10 bases remaining between them. Germline CDR1 is MDHEN and CDR2 is SYDVKM. CDR3 coding DNA: TGTGCCAGCAGTTTTGGTCCCAGTGAGCAGTACTTC. Protein product: CASSFGPSEQYF.

As for this clone: The junction does not match germline at one end; this may be a read error. J is TRBJ2-3 and V is TRBV10-3, with 8 bases identical to TRBD1. Per germline, CDR1 ENHRY and CDR2 SYGVKD. The CDR3 loop spans 16 amino acids. CDR3 sequence: CASSYSTGDSTDTQYF. CDR3 DNA: TGTGCCAGCAGTTACTCGACAGGGGATAGCACAGATACGCAGTATTTT.

The chain has TRBV29-1 and TRBJ2-7, with D possibly being TRBD2 (5 bases). This CDR3 comprises 13 residues. Per germline, CDR1 SQVTM and CDR2 ANQGSEA. V was trimmed by 7 bases and J by 0 bases, leaving 13 bases between them. CDR3 residues: CSAEGGSSYEQYF. The CDR3 DNA follows: TGCAGCGCCGAGGGCGGAAGCTCCTACGAGCAGTACTTC.

The chain joins TRBV4-1 to TRBJ1-2; D is possibly TRBD1 (6 bases). CDR1 is MGHRA, CDR2 YSYEKL, per germline. Trimming took 3 bases from V and 1 from J, leaving 18 bases between them. The CDR3 length is 17 residues. Written as DNA, the CDR3 is TGCGCCAGCAGCCAGGACGACGGAGAAGGGGGTAACTATGGCTACACCTTC. This sequence encodes CASSQDDGEGGNYGYTF.

V and J are TRBV6-5 and TRBJ2-7; D uncertain. Trimming took 5 bases from V and 6 from J, leaving 8 bases between them. The CDR3 covers 11 residues. Germline CDR1 MNHEY, CDR2 SVGAGI. The CDR3 DNA reads TGTGCCAGCAGTGACCGTGGCGAGCAGTACTTC. Its protein is CASSDRGEQYF.

The chain carries TRBV27 and TRBJ1-2; the D gene is possibly TRBD1 (5 bases). Germline V gene lookup returns CDR1 MNHEY and CDR2 SMNVEV (reference sequence). Trimming removed 5 bases from V and 4 bases from J, with 20 bases in between. The CDR3 has 16 amino acids. The CDR3 sequence: CASSLHPREGTYGYTF. Here the CDR3 DNA reads TGTGCCAGCAGTCTCCACCCCCGTGAGGGGACCTATGGCTACACCTTC.

This rearrangement joins TRBV29-1 to TRBJ1-1, with a possible D match to TRBD1 (5 bases). CDR3 size: 14 residues. V lost 6 bases and J lost 0, with 14 bases in between. Per germline, CDR1 SQVTM and CDR2 ANQGSEA. The CDR3, as DNA: TGCAGCGTAGCGGGGACCAACCTGAACACTGAAGCTTTCTTT. Protein: CSVAGTNLNTEAFF.

The chain combines TRBV7-2 with TRBJ2-3, with 8 bases matching TRBD1. Germline values: CDR1 SGHTA, CDR2 FQGNSA. The CDR3 runs 16 residues. Trimming took 8 bases from V and 2 from J; bases not matched to a gene: 12. The chain's CDR3 is CASLEYPGGYTDTQYF. The CDR3 DNA sequence: TGTGCCAGCCTCGAGTATCCAGGGGGCTACACAGATACGCAGTATTTT.

V is TRBV14 and J is TRBJ1-3; possible D gene TRBD1, 6 bases. The CDR3 runs to 15 residues. Looked up from germline, CDR1 is SGHDN and CDR2 is FVKESK. Trimming pared 0 bases from V and 3 bases from J, leaving 9 bases between. The CDR3 loop reads CASSQEWTDGNTIYF. Here the CDR3 DNA reads TGTGCCAGCAGCCAAGAATGGACAGATGGAAACACCATATATTTT.

The chain combines TRBV2 with TRBJ2-1; 14 bases align to TRBD2. V gave up 5 bases and J gave up 6 bases; unmatched junction bases: 6. The germline gives CDR1 SNHLY, CDR2 FYNNEI. This CDR3 comprises 16 residues. The CDR3 is CASSPRLAGGFNEQFF. CDR3 bases: TGTGCCAGCAGTCCTAGACTAGCGGGAGGGTTCAATGAGCAGTTCTTC.

The J gene is TRBJ2-7, the V gene TRBV27; 7 bases match TRBD1. The trim removed 8 bases at V and 2 bases at J, leaving 6 bases unmatched. Per germline, CDR1 MNHEY and CDR2 SMNVEV (reference sequence). The CDR3 has 13 residues. The CDR3 nucleotides are TGTGCCAGCGGACAGGAATCGGCCTACGAGCAGTACTTC. This encodes CASGQESAYEQYF.